This TCR beta chain was sequenced in a study of shared clonotypes between healthy human individuals. Across the whole study: Researchers assigned three CD4 naive, three CD4 memory, two CD8 naive and one CD8 memory plate to each donor.

Germline CDR1 and CDR2: MNHNY and SVGAGI (reference sequence). This CDR3 is 12 amino acids long. Trimming removed 10 bases from V and 4 bases from J; junction bases left unmatched: 4. TCRdb's table, derived via immunoSEQ multiplex PCR, lists solely in-frame clones and lacks some. The table includes about 600,000 clones, more than 95% detected once. This clonotype was obtained from a woman under 40 in good health. V usage is TRBV6-6 and J usage is TRBJ1-5, with 7 bases that match TRBD1. Sequenced material: naive CD4+ T cells sorted from blood. Subset here: CD45RA+ positively selected. The CDR3 here is CATSQGNQPQHF. The CDR3, as DNA: TGTGCCACGTCACAGGGGAATCAGCCCCAGCATTTT.